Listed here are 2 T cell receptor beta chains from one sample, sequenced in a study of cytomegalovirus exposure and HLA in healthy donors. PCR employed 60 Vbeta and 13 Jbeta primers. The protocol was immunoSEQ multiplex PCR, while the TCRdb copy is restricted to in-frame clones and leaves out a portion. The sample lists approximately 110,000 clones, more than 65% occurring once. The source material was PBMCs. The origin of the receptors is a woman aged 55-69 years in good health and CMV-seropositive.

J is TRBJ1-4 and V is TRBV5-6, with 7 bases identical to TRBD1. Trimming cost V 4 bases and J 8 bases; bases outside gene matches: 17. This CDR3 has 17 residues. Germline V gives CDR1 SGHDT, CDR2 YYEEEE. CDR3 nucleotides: TGTGCCAGCAGCCTAAGGACAGGTGCCCTCTCTTGGGAAAAACTGTTTTTT. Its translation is CASSLRTGALSWEKLFF.

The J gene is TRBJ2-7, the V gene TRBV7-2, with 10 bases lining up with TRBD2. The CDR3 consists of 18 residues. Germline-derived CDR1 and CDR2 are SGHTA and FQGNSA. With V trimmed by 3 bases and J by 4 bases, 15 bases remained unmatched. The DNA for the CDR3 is TGTGCCAGCAGCTTGATCCGACCTTCGGGACTAGCGTTTTACGAGCAGTACTTC. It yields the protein CASSLIRPSGLAFYEQYF.